The source of this TCR beta chain is a study of Graves' ophthalmopathy and Graves' hyperthyroidism. Study results and caveats: Blood also held most thyroid clonotypes expanded above 0.001 frequency.

The TCR beta CDR3 regions underwent amplification from RNA transcripts. HTBI primers were employed in first-round RT-PCR, then a second-round multiplex PCR followed. MiXCR, run by TCRdb on the multiplex PCR reads, gives a single entry per CDR3 protein. This table has 300,000 to 400,000 distinct CDR3 sequences, roughly 17% appearing once. V lost 7 bases, J lost 2 bases, and 18 bases lay in between. Germline values: CDR1 MNHNS, CDR2 SASEGT. CDR3 length: 15 amino acids. This clonotype was seen ten or more times. Its target is unknown. The rearrangement joins TRBV6-1 to TRBJ2-7, with D possibly being TRBD1 (6 bases). Material: peripheral blood. This sequence was found in an adult woman with stable Graves' hyperthyroidism. CDR3 sequence: CASTSWGTGTYEQYF. CDR3 coding DNA: TGTGCCAGCACCTCATGGGGCACAGGGACCTACGAGCAGTACTTC.